The clone carrying this T cell receptor beta chain was detected a few times. Its antigen is unidentified. Germline V CDR1 and CDR2: MDHEN, SYDVKM. Trimming at V came to 6 bases and at J to 0 bases, leaving 8 bases not matched to a gene. The CDR3 loop spans 16 amino acids. This entry is derived from a study of regulatory T cells in long-lasting Graves disease. Study-level background: Persistent cases were those of Graves' disease that involved over 5 years of antithyroid drugs with positive TSH receptor antibodies.

Time point specified: persistent/refractory GD, antithyroid drugs over 5 years with positive TRAb. The TCR library was made from RNA extracted from PBMCs. Study-level findings and limits: Newly diagnosed disease favored TRBV20-1 and TRBJ2-1 over persistent disease.

HTBI primers from iRepertoire and Arm-PCR of CDR3 regions yielded the TCR beta libraries. TCRdb recomputed calls from the multiplex PCR reads with MiXCR, one row per CDR3 protein. The sample records roughly 450,000 distinct CDR3 sequences, around a fifth being singletons. The clonotype comes from a female donor with Graves disease. Sequenced here: peripheral blood mononuclear cells (PBMCs), sampled when the disease was refractory, from a patient treated with antithyroid drugs. The genes are TRBV28 and TRBJ1-5, with 7 bases that match TRBD1. As DNA, the CDR3 is TGTGCCAGCAGGGACCAGACAGGGAATAGCAATCAGCCCCAGCATTTT. It codes for CASRDQTGNSNQPQHF.